This T cell receptor (beta chain) is drawn from a study of identical twins. Germline V gene sequence: CDR1 SNHLY, CDR2 FYNNEI. After removal of 9 bases from V and 6 bases from J, the junction contained 7 bases not matched to a gene. This CDR3 comprises 13 residues. TCRdb fed the 5' RACE reads into MiXCR, producing one record per CDR3 protein. The sample carries 300,000 to 400,000 distinct CDR3 sequences, roughly an eighth recorded once. This clonotype came up a few times. Its specificity is unknown. Regarding the study as a whole: Researchers reported weaker excess twin sharing in beta out-of-frame sequences. A lower insertion count was a feature of abundant cord blood beta clonotypes, with no such feature in memory repertoires.

These data also featured in a second study, about yellow fever vaccine responses in identical twins.

This receptor was taken from a woman aged 18-30 years in good health. The sequenced sample was CD8+ T cells sorted from blood. V gene TRBV2 combines with J gene TRBJ2-4; 8 bases map to TRBD1. The CDR3 loop reads CASVGQGRNIQYF. DNA for the CDR3: TGTGCCAGTGTTGGACAGGGAAGAAACATTCAGTACTTC.